The 2 T cell receptor beta chains in this list originate from one sample, sequenced in a study of cytomegalovirus exposure and HLA in healthy donors. The PCR contained 60 Vbeta and 13 Jbeta primers. Method: immunoSEQ multiplex PCR; TCRdb's copy keeps in-frame clones and lacks some. The sample carries fewer than 200,000 clones, almost 80% recorded once. The source material was PBMCs. These TCRs come from a woman aged 45-65 years in good health and CMV-seronegative.

Points on this clone: Other nucleotide sequences in the sample specify the same CDR3. The chain combines TRBV5-1 with TRBJ2-1; D may be TRBD1 (6 bases). This CDR3 contains 14 residues. From germline, CDR1 is SGHRS and CDR2 YFSETQ. V dropped 4 bases and J dropped 4 bases, with 12 bases sitting between them. The chain's CDR3 is CASSSGQNYNEQFF. The CDR3 coding sequence is TGCGCCAGCAGCAGCGGACAGAATTACAATGAGCAGTTCTTC.

The genes are TRBV7-8 and TRBJ1-5; a possible D gene is TRBD1 (5 bases). The germline V gene encodes CDR1 SGHVS and CDR2 FQNEAQ. The germline V and J ends were trimmed by 6 bases and 6 bases, with 12 bases remaining between them. The CDR3 loop spans 13 amino acids. CDR3 bases: TGTGCCAGCAGTAGGGGAATAAGTCAGCCCCAGCATTTT. Its translation is CASSRGISQPQHF. Variable domain in full (rest from reference TRBV7-8 and TRBJ1-5): GAGVSQSPRYKVAKRGQDVALRCDPISGHVSLFWYQQALGQGPEFLTYFQNEAQLDKSGLPSDRFFAERPEGSVSTLKIQRTQQEDSAVYLCASSRGISQPQHFGDGTRLSIL.